This T cell receptor (beta chain) was sequenced in a study of T-cell memory formation after mild COVID-19. TCRdb analysed the 5' RACE reads with MiXCR anew, one entry per CDR3 protein. Found here are 150,000 to 200,000 distinct CDR3 sequences, around a tenth of them singletons; the top ten hold about 3.8%. This CDR3 comprises 15 residues. Trimming removed 1 base at V and 6 bases at J, with 15 bases between. Germline V gene data show CDR1 as SEHNR and CDR2 as FQNEAQ (reference sequence). The chain links TRBV7-9 to TRBJ1-2; no clear D gene. Sequencing used PBMCs or a T cell subset sorted from them (not recorded which). This receptor was identified in a man aged 18 to 29 who had mild COVID-19 (a few samples of this study predate the infection). Cell type and time point are not known. The CDR3 loop reads CASSLDGNLVHGYTF. CDR3 coding DNA: TGTGCCAGCAGCTTAGATGGGAATTTGGTCCATGGCTACACCTTC.